This T cell receptor (beta chain) is drawn from a study of blood T cell repertoires in COVID-19. The overall study: T cells, B-cell-depleted T cells, or PBMCs provided the cDNA or gDNA that served as material.

TCRdb's copy holds only in-frame clones and misses some; the assay was immunoSEQ multiplex PCR. The sample carries 90,000 to 120,000 clones, roughly nine tenths recorded once. The CDR3 covers 13 residues. V was shortened by 12 bases and J by 0 bases, with 10 bases between the two germline ends. CDR1 is KGHDR, CDR2 SFDVKD, per germline. This TCR was sampled from a man aged 60 to 69 with acute or convalescent COVID-19. The chain links TRBV24-1 to TRBJ2-2; D perhaps matches TRBD1 (6 bases). The sample was peripheral blood. Written as DNA, the CDR3 is TGTGCCTCCTCAGGGGCGAACACCGGGGAGCTGTTTTTT. Encoded protein: CASSGANTGELFF.